This TCR beta chain was captured by sequencing in a study of blood T cell repertoires in COVID-19. In the original analysis: Nucleated cell counts were estimated from reference gene primer amplification. Generated by immunoSEQ multiplex PCR, the TCRdb table keeps only in-frame clones and is missing some. V, J and clone size were drawn from that table, and D and trimming were deduced from the DNA. The sample lists some 400,000 clones; 91% were seen once. Those enrolled, adults aged roughly 18 to 100 years, came from 24 US areas. Participant-reported clinical history was the basis for cohort assignment. People in the exposed group encountered a COVID-19 case within 2 weeks before entering the study. The V segment lost 5 bases and the J segment 2 bases; nucleotides outside the gene matches: 7. The CDR3 runs 17 residues. CDR1 is KGHSH and CDR2 is LQKENI in the germline V gene.

The V call is TRBV18, the J call TRBJ1-5; 12 bases fit TRBD1. The sequenced sample was PBMCs or T cells enriched from blood (not recorded which). This clonotype was sampled from a woman aged 40 to 49 who had been exposed to COVID-19. The CDR3 sequence: CASSAGTGGGGNQPQHF. The CDR3 DNA reads TGTGCCAGCTCAGCGGGGACAGGGGGCGGGGGCAATCAGCCCCAGCATTTT.